The rows below give T cell receptor beta chains drawn from one sample of a study of siplizumab effects on memory and regulatory T cells. Produced via immunoSEQ multiplex PCR; TCRdb's table is partial and in-frame only. This table holds more than 95,000 clones, roughly 92% found once. The sequenced sample was Tregs sorted from blood. These receptors were taken from a human donor in good health. The CDR3 runs from the conserved cysteine through the conserved F or W. A D gene is named only where the DNA matches it firmly. Clone size, where shown, is once, few, many, or a class for clones that have expanded.

d_gene	abundance	v_gene	j_gene	len	CDR3aa	CDR3nt
.	.	TRBV29-1	TRBJ1-1	14	CSVRLSGLATEAFF	TGCAGCGTTAGATTAAGTGGCTTGGCCACTGAAGCTTTCTTT
.	once	TRBV5-1	TRBJ2-5	13	CASSLFGGETQYF	TGCGCCAGCAGCTTGTTTGGGGGAGAGACCCAGTACTTC
.	.	TRBV6-5	TRBJ1-5	13	CASSQTWAQPQHF	TGTGCCAGCAGCCAGACTTGGGCTCAGCCCCAGCATTTT
TRBD1	once	TRBV27	TRBJ2-1	16	CASSLLPGGRDNEQFF	TGTGCCAGCAGTCTCCTGCCAGGGGGCAGGGACAATGAGCAGTTCTTC
TRBD1	.	TRBV27	TRBJ1-5	14	CASSPGQGAQPQHF	TGTGCCAGCAGTCCCGGACAGGGGGCCCAGCCCCAGCATTTT
TRBD1	.	TRBV19	TRBJ1-1	14	CASSPAGQGRGAFF	TGTGCCAGTAGTCCAGCCGGACAGGGGAGGGGAGCTTTCTTT
TRBD1	.	TRBV2	TRBJ2-6	17	CASSGGQGSSGANVLTF	TGTGCCAGCAGTGGGGGACAGGGCTCCTCTGGGGCCAACGTCCTGACTTTC
TRBD1	.	TRBV6-5	TRBJ1-2	14	CASRPRDRTNGYTF	TGTGCCAGCAGACCGCGGGACAGGACCAATGGCTACACCTTC
.	.	TRBV9	TRBJ2-2	16	CASSARGGRNTGELFF	TGTGCCAGCAGCGCTAGGGGGGGCAGGAACACCGGGGAGCTGTTTTTT
.	.	TRBV19	TRBJ2-2	15	CASSQQDFSTGELFF	TGTGCCAGTAGTCAACAGGACTTTTCCACCGGGGAGCTGTTTTTT
.	.	TRBV5-1	TRBJ2-5	13	CASSLRLQETQYF	TGCGCCAGCAGCTTAAGACTGCAAGAGACCCAGTACTTC
.	.	TRBV4-1	TRBJ1-2	14	CASSQDTGWYGYTF	TGCGCCAGCAGCCAAGACACAGGCTGGTATGGCTACACCTTC
.	.	TRBV9	TRBJ1-1	14	CASSKGPSSTEAFF	TGTGCCAGCAGCAAAGGACCGAGTAGCACTGAAGCTTTCTTT
TRBD1	.	TRBV5-1	TRBJ2-5	16	CASRRDRGVLQETQYF	TGCGCCAGCCGGAGAGACAGGGGAGTTCTTCAAGAGACCCAGTACTTC
TRBD1	.	TRBV9	TRBJ2-7	15	CASSVSGTGSYEQYF	TGTGCCAGCAGCGTATCTGGGACAGGGTCGTACGAGCAGTACTTC
TRBD1	.	TRBV5-1	TRBJ1-1	14	CASSLGQGATEAFF	TGCGCCAGCAGCTTGGGCCAGGGGGCCACTGAAGCTTTCTTT
TRBD1	.	TRBV19	TRBJ1-1	15	CASSPTRTGIIEAFF	TGTGCCAGTAGTCCAACCCGGACAGGGATAATCGAAGCTTTCTTT
.	.	TRBV19	TRBJ2-2	14	CASSPGPDFGELFF	TGTGCCAGTAGCCCGGGACCAGACTTCGGGGAGCTGTTTTTT
.	.	TRBV5-8	TRBJ1-4	16	CASSGGLGSTNEKLFF	TGTGCCAGCAGCGGAGGCCTGGGGTCGACTAATGAAAAACTGTTTTTT
.	.	TRBV10-3	TRBJ2-7	13	CATHSQASYEQYF	TGTGCCACCCACAGCCAAGCCTCCTACGAGCAGTACTTC
TRBD1	.	TRBV4-1	TRBJ2-1	17	CASRKALDRGSYNEQFF	TGCGCCAGCCGAAAAGCCCTAGACAGGGGCTCCTACAATGAGCAGTTCTTC
.	.	TRBV10-3	TRBJ1-1	13	CAISVKENTEAFF	TGTGCCATCAGTGTAAAGGAGAACACTGAAGCTTTCTTT
.	.	TRBV2	TRBJ2-2	15	CASSEVGANTGELFF	TGTGCCAGCAGTGAAGTTGGCGCGAACACCGGGGAGCTGTTTTTT
.	.	TRBV7-9	TRBJ1-2	16	CASSPSLTAGIYGYTF	TGTGCCAGCAGCCCATCCTTGACAGCCGGAATATATGGCTACACCTTC
.	.	TRBV5-1	TRBJ1-6	15	CASSSAGTRGSPLHF	TGCGCCAGCAGCTCGGCCGGGACTCGGGGTTCACCCCTCCACTTT
.	.	TRBV7-3	TRBJ2-3	13	CASSFQLSDTQYF	TGTGCCAGCAGCTTTCAGCTGTCAGATACGCAGTATTTT
.	.	TRBV2	TRBJ1-2	12	CASSATVRGYTF	TGTGCCAGCAGTGCGACAGTGAGGGGCTACACCTTC
.	few	TRBV19	TRBJ1-6	15	CASSIDSGGRSPLHF	TGTGCCAGTAGTATAGATTCGGGGGGAAGGTCACCCCTCCACTTT
.	.	TRBV6-1	TRBJ2-7	13	CASSIQGSYEQYF	TGTGCCAGCAGCATACAGGGCTCCTACGAGCAGTACTTC
.	.	TRBV2	TRBJ1-6	15	CASKSASSYNSPLHF	TGTGCCAGCAAGAGCGCGAGCTCCTATAATTCACCCCTCCACTTT
.	.	TRBV18	TRBJ1-5	14	CASSPRSGDQPQHF	TGTGCCAGCTCCCCCAGATCTGGGGATCAGCCCCAGCATTTT
.	.	TRBV6-5	TRBJ2-2	15	CASSYLRGWAGELFF	TGTGCCAGCAGTTACTTGAGGGGTTGGGCCGGGGAGCTGTTTTTT
.	.	TRBV30	TRBJ1-4	14	CAWSVGVTNEKLFF	TGTGCCTGGAGTGTCGGGGTTACTAATGAAAAACTGTTTTTT
TRBD2	.	TRBV27	TRBJ2-5	16	CASSHLAGWSQETQYF	TGTGCCAGCTCCCATCTAGCGGGATGGTCCCAAGAGACCCAGTACTTC
.	once	TRBV9	TRBJ1-1	17	CASSPTQAASMNTEAFF	TGTGCCAGCAGCCCCACGCAGGCGGCATCCATGAACACTGAAGCTTTCTTT
.	.	TRBV7-9	TRBJ2-7	14	CASSFDWGAYEQYF	TGTGCCAGCAGCTTTGACTGGGGGGCCTACGAGCAGTACTTC
TRBD1	.	TRBV7-6	TRBJ2-5	15	CASSLGDRGEETQYF	TGTGCCAGCAGCTTAGGGGACAGGGGGGAAGAGACCCAGTACTTC
.	once	TRBV5-1	TRBJ1-2	15	CASSLQTQGYNGYTF	TGCGCCAGCAGCTTGCAAACCCAGGGGTACAATGGCTACACCTTC
TRBD1	.	TRBV9	TRBJ1-2	18	CASSSRPGQGFGGYGYTF	TGTGCCAGCAGCTCTCGGCCGGGACAGGGTTTCGGCGGCTATGGCTACACCTTC
.	once	TRBV7-6	TRBJ1-1	13	CASSRGQNTEAFF	TGTGCCAGCAGTAGAGGACAGAACACTGAAGCTTTCTTT
.	once	TRBV19	TRBJ1-5	17	CASSSYTGALVYQPQHF	TGTGCCAGTAGCTCGTACACGGGGGCACTGGTCTATCAGCCCCAGCATTTT
.	.	TRBV29-1	TRBJ2-7	14	CSVLGKTASYEQYF	TGCAGCGTTTTAGGGAAGACGGCTTCCTACGAGCAGTACTTC
.	.	TRBV5-6	TRBJ2-2	14	CASSLGRPTGELFF	TGTGCCAGCAGCTTGGGCAGGCCCACCGGGGAGCTGTTTTTT
TRBD1	.	TRBV7-9	TRBJ1-4	15	CASSSRTGGREKLFF	TGTGCCAGCAGCTCCCGGACAGGGGGTCGTGAAAAACTGTTTTTT
TRBD1	.	TRBV5-1	TRBJ2-3	14	CASRRGQGTDTQYF	TGCGCCAGCAGAAGAGGACAGGGAACAGATACGCAGTATTTT
TRBD2	.	TRBV9	TRBJ2-3	14	CASSIAGGTDTQYF	TGTGCCAGCAGCATAGCGGGAGGCACAGATACGCAGTATTTT
.	.	TRBV5-6	TRBJ1-2	15	CASSFPQFSHTGYTF	TGTGCCAGCAGCTTTCCGCAATTCAGCCACACTGGCTACACCTTC
.	.	TRBV10-1	TRBJ1-2	16	CASSDPRGTRGYGYTF	TGCGCCAGCAGTGACCCGCGGGGAACCCGGGGCTATGGCTACACCTTC
.	.	TRBV6-1	TRBJ2-1	13	CASSETIEPEQFF	TGTGCCAGCAGTGAAACGATTGAGCCTGAGCAGTTCTTC
TRBD1	few	TRBV19	TRBJ2-7	14	CASSSGTGPYEQYF	TGTGCCAGTAGTTCCGGGACAGGGCCCTACGAGCAGTACTTC
TRBD1	.	TRBV6-5	TRBJ1-3	16	CASSFLQGYSGNTIYF	TGTGCCAGCAGTTTTTTACAGGGGTACTCTGGAAACACCATATATTTT
.	.	TRBV30	TRBJ2-5	12	CAWAPGGETQYF	TGTGCCTGGGCGCCCGGCGGAGAGACCCAGTACTTC
.	few	TRBV19	TRBJ1-5	13	CASSMGGGGPQHF	TGTGCCAGTAGTATGGGAGGAGGTGGGCCCCAGCATTTT
.	.	TRBV20-1	TRBJ1-1	11	CSARRGGEAFF	TGCAGTGCTAGACGAGGAGGTGAAGCTTTCTTT